The clone carrying this T cell receptor (beta chain) was seen ten or more times. Its antigen is currently unknown. These data originate in a study of prognosis after radiotherapy for stage I lung cancer. Whole-study context: Some 15 patients had newly diagnosed primary stage I lung tumors, and five had oligometastatic NSCLC after surgical resection of the primary tumor. Metastases at distant sites emerged in four patients after radiotherapy, at a median of 7 months, whereas around 14 showed no significant progression. General observations from the study: Counted unique TCR clones declined after stereotactic body radiation therapy (median around 10,000 versus 6,500).

V gave up 1 base and J gave up 5 bases; unmatched junction bases: 14. Per the germline V gene, CDR1 is SGHDN and CDR2 is FVKESK. The length of the CDR3 is 17 residues. Genomic DNA was subjected to two-round multiplex PCR for amplification of TCR beta CDR3. First-round PCR amplification was performed with primers specific to each TRBV and TRBJ gene. TCRdb re-called the multiplex PCR reads with MiXCR, one entry per CDR3 protein. The sample yields approximately 18,000 distinct CDR3 sequences, about a sixth seen once. Node-negative disease was confirmed in all patients by CT and PET/CT, with no prior chemotherapy, radiotherapy or other malignancies.

The V gene is TRBV14, the J gene TRBJ2-7, with 7 bases that match TRBD2. The receptor was isolated from a donor over 45 with non-small cell lung cancer. Sequenced material: PBMCs, taken before or after stereotactic body radiation therapy (not recorded which). Written as DNA, the CDR3 is TGTGCCAGCAGCCAAGGGGGAGGGAGACGGGCCGACGACGAGCAGTACGTC. It is translated as CASSQGGGRRADDEQYV.